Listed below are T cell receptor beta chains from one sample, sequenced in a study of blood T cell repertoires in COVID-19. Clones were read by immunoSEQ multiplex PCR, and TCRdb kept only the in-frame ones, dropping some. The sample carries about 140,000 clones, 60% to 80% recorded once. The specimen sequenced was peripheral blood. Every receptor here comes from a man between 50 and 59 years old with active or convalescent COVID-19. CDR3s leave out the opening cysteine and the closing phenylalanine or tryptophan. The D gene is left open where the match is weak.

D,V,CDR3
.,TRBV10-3,AISESEWGGANTEAF
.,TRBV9,ASSGGDSYEQY
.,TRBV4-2,ASSQMGASWEQY
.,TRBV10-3,AISESGRGYEQY
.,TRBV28,ASSVGLPYEQY
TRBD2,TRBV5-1,ASSLGTSGSHEQF
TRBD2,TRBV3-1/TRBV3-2,ASSPRLAGGEQF
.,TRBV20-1,SARRGNEQF
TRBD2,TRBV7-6,ASSSGLAVYNEQF
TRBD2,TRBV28,ASSLASGTMETQY
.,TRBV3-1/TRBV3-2,ASSQAEETQY
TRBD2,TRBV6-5,ASSPGTSGRREQF
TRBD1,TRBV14,ASSLTGGTEAF
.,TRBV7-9,ASSPALNYGYT
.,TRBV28,ASSLQGKGNQPQH
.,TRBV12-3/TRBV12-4,ASTIGSYEQY
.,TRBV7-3,ASSYTYTGELF
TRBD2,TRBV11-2,ASSSGLAGAVGDTQY
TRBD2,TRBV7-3,ASSPTLAGEADTQY
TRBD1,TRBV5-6,ASSFGTAISYNEQF
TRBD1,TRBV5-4,ASSPPDRDTGELF
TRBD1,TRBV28,ASSTGQAYQPQH
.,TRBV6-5,ASSYGPYEQY
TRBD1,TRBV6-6,ASSRGTGGEYT
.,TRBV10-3,AITGGTGQPQH
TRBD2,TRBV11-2,ASSSLRLAALTHEQY
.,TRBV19,ASSILDRGDEQY
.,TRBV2,ASSIGGAGGANVLT
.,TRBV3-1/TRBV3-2,ASRPPGGDNSPLH
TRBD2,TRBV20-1,SASAGLAGEETQY
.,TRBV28,ASNALAGNYNSPLH
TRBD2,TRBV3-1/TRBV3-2,ASSQDVEGVAGEVGTQY
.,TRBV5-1,ASSLAGISGNTIY
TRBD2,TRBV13,ASSLAGETGELF
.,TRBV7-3,ASSLKQVYGYT
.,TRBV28,ASSSPRGSPSYNEQF
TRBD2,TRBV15,ATSEPGLAGVGETQY
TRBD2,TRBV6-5,AAQLAGGGNEQF
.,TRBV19,ASSIRGARDTQY
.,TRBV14,ASSLGQGNTIY
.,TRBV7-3,ASSFLPGGTDTQY
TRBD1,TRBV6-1,ASSEWPQGARETQY
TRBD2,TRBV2,ASSGPGLAGVYEQY
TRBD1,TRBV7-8,ASTDRVSNQPQH
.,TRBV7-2,ASSLPQGLLGATNEKLF
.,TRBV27,ASSFAAGVPFGDGYT
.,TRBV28,ASSDFSSYEQY
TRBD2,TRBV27,ASIPRWEGRNEQF
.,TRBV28,ASSLPTGIHEQY
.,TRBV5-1,ASSLGGSGSLH
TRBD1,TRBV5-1,ASSLGTGYDEQY
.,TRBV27,ASSLSGTSLNQPQH
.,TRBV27,ASSTRQVGAELF